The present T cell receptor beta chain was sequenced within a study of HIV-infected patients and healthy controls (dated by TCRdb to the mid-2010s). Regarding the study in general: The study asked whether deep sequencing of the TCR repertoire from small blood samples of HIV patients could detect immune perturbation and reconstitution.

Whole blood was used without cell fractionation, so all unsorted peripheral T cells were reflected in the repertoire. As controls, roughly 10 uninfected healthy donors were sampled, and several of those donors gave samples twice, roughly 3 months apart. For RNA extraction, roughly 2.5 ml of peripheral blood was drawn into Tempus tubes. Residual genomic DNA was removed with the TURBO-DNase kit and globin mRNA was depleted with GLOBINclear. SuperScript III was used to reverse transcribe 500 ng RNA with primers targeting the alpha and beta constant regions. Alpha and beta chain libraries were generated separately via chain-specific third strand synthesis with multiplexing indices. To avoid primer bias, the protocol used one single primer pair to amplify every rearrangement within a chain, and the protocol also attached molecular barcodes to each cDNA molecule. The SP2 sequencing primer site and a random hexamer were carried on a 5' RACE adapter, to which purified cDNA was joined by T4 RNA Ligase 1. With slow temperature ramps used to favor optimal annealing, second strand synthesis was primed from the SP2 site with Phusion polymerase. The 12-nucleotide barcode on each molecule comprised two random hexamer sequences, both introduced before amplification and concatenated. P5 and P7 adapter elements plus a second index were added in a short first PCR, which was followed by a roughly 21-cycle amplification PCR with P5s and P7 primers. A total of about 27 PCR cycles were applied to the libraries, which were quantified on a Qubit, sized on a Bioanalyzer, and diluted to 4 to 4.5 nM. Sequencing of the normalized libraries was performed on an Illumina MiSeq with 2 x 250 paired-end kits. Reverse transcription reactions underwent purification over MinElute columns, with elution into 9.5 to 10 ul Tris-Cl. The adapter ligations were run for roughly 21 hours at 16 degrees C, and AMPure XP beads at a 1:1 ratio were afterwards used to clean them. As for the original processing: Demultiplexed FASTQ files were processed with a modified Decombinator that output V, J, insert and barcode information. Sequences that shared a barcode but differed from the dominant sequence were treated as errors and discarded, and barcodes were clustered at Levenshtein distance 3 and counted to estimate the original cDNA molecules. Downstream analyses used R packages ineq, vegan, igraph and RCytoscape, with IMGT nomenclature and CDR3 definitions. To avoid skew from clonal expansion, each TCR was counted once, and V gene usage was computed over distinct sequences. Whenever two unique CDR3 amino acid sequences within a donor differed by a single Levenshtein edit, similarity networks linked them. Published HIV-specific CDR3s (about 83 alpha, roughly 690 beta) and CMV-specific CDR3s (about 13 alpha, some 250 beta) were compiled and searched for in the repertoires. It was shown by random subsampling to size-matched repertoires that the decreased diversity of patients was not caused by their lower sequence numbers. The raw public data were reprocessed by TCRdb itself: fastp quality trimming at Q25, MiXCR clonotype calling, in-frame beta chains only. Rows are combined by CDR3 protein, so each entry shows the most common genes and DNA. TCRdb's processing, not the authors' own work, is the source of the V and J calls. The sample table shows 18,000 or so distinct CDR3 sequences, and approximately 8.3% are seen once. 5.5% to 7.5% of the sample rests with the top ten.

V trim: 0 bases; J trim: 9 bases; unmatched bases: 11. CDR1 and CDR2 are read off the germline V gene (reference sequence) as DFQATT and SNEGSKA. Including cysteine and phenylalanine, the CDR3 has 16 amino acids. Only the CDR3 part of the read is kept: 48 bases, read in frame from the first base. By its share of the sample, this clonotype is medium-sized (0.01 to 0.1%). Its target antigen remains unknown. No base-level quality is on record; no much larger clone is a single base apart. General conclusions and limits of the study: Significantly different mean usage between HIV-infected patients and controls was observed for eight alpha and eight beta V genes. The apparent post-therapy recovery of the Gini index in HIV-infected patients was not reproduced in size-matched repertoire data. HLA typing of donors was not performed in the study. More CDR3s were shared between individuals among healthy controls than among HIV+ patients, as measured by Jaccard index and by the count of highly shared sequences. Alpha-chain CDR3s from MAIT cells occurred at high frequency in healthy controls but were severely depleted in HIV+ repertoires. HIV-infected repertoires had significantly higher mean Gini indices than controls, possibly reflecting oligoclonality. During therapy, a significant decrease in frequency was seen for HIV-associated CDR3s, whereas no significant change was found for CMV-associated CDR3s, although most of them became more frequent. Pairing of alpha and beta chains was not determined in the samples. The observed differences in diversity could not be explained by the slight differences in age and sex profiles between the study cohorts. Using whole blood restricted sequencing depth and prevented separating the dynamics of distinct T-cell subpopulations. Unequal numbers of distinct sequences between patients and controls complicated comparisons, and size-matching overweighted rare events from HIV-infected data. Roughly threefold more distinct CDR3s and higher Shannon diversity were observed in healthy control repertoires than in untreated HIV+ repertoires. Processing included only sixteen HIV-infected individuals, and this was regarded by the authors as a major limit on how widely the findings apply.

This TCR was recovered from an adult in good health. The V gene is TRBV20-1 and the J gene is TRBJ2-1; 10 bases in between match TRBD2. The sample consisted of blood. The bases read TGCAGTGCTAGAGATCGCCTAGCGGGAGAGTTCAGTGAGCAGTTCTTC. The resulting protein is CSARDRLAGEFSEQFF.